This TCR beta chain was observed in a study of control samples from healthy donors and cancer patients. This CDR3 contains 15 residues. V was clipped by 5 bases and J by 1 base; unmatched bases: 7. In germline, CDR1 is LNHDA, CDR2 SQIVND (reference sequence). Clones were sequenced by immunoSEQ multiplex PCR, and TCRdb holds only the in-frame ones, with some missing. Among around 120,000 clones listed, roughly nine tenths were seen once. Source material: PBMCs. This TCR derives from a woman in her 50s with colorectal cancer. This chain links TRBV19 with TRBJ1-1; 7 bases line up with TRBD1. The CDR3 protein is CASSPGQAPNTEAFF. The DNA for the CDR3 is TGTGCCAGTAGTCCTGGACAGGCGCCGAACACTGAAGCTTTCTTT.